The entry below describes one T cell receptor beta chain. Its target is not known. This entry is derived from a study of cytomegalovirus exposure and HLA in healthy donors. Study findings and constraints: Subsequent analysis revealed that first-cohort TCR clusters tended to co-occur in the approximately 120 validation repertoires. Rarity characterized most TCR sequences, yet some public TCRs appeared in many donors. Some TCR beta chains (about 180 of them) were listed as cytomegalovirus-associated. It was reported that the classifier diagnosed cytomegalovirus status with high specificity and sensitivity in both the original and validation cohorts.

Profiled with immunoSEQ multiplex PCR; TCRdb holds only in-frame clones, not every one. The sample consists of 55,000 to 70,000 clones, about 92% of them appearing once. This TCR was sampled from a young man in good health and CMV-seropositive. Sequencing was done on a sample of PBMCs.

The CDR3 DNA sequence: TGTGCCAGCAGTGAAGGCGGGAGAATGTCCTACAATGAGCAGTTCTTC. It codes for CASSEGGRMSYNEQFF. The chain links TRBV6-1 to TRBJ2-1, with 7 positions matching TRBD2. The CDR3 sequence is 16 residues long. V was clipped by 1 base and J by 1 base; unmatched bases: 4. The germline V gene encodes CDR1 MNHNS and CDR2 SASEGT.